The rows below give T cell receptor beta chains drawn from one sample of a study of regulatory T cells in long-lasting Graves disease. TCRdb re-called the multiplex PCR reads through MiXCR, storing one row per CDR3 protein. The table has hundreds of thousands of distinct CDR3 sequences, less than 25% seen once. Sample: peripheral blood mononuclear cells (PBMCs), taken when the disease was refractory, from a patient treated with antithyroid drugs. Receptors were obtained from a female donor with Graves disease. CDR3s leave out the opening cysteine and the closing phenylalanine or tryptophan. The D gene is left open where the match is weak. For some rows the clone size is stated as once, few or many, or as a class when expanded; others skip it.

size,V,D,CDR3
many,TRBV9,TRBD2,ASSVGLAGSQETQY
few,TRBV10-3,TRBD1,AISEPGGLSSGNTIY
.,TRBV13,TRBD2,ASSRRLAGYSTDTQY
many,TRBV6-9,.,ASSYTHRTAGGNQPQH
few,TRBV7-9,TRBD2,ASSLLASGNPIFRYEQY
.,TRBV3-1,.,ASSQEGDGYNEQF
many,TRBV28,TRBD1,ASSLEGAVGAEAF
many,TRBV2,.,ASNEYTEAF
few,TRBV4-1,TRBD1,ASSPIAGGGQPQH
many,TRBV20-1,TRBD1,SFAGTGEQPQH
many,TRBV7-8,TRBD1,ASSQISGQFDIQY
.,TRBV30,TRBD1,AWSVLLDRDGYT
many,TRBV29-1,.,SVEDLFQETQY
.,TRBV7-2,TRBD2,ASSLKAGGLTYEQY
many,TRBV10-3,TRBD1,AISEVTGAHEQY
many,TRBV11-2,.,ASSLTGGYYTGELF
many,TRBV27,.,ASKTGWDTEAF
many,TRBV20-1,.,SAGDPRNTEAF
many,TRBV28,TRBD1,ASSFRTGSYNSPLH
many,TRBV7-8,.,ASSLLNANYGYT
.,TRBV6-2/TRBV6-3,.,ASSYSVGKLF
.,TRBV7-6,TRBD1,ASSTPGQYNEQF
few,TRBV20-1,TRBD1,SAESGTDQETQY
.,TRBV7-9,.,ASSPRAGEFNTEAF
many,TRBV27,.,ASSPSVNSNQPQH
many,TRBV6-1,.,ASNTRGRSNQPQH
.,TRBV29-1,.,SVATGSGELF
many,TRBV12-3/TRBV12-4,TRBD1,ASSFEVWTGPSSGANVLT
.,TRBV28,.,ASSPPDSTDTQY
many,TRBV27,.,ASRRGSGNNQPQH
.,TRBV7-9,.,ASSWGVVDTEAF
few,TRBV18,.,ASSRASDSYEQY
many,TRBV6-2/TRBV6-3,TRBD2,ASSYSTSGKNEQF
few,TRBV6-9,.,ASSYNSFTHEQY
few,TRBV6-5,.,ASSYREYPDTEAF
many,TRBV27,.,ASSLSGTMNTEAF
many,TRBV12-3/TRBV12-4,.,ASSLFGVGIQY
.,TRBV4-2,.,ASSLQGQSDTIY
many,TRBV7-3,TRBD2,ASSLDPPGLAGNEQY
many,TRBV11-2,.,ASSSEANTGELF
.,TRBV6-5,.,ASSYSTVGGSYNEQF
.,TRBV10-3,TRBD1,AITQGAWDGYT
many,TRBV20-1,.,SSIRAGYSYEQY
many,TRBV6-5,.,ASSYSRLDVTNYGYT
many,TRBV28,TRBD2,ASSHPSGLAGYGGELF
few,TRBV6-1,TRBD1,ASSPNRGQPQH
.,TRBV7-3,.,ASSGELSSGELF
many,TRBV30,.,AWSGGQGQPQH
.,TRBV7-9,.,ASSLAGDLGYT
many,TRBV24-1,TRBD1,ATSDLGQGTTGELF
many,TRBV7-3,TRBD2,ASSPSGGTNGELF
once,TRBV19,TRBD1,ASRLTGGESYEQY
few,TRBV6-5,.,ASSFLRGKAF
many,TRBV7-2,.,ASSFYSVGNYGYT
many,TRBV11-2,.,ASSSSPIPYANEKLF